This T cell receptor (beta chain) was sequenced during a study of human T cells and chemical hapten exposure. Time point specified: patch test 1, 2 weeks after DPC sensitization. Treatment reported: therapeutic diphenylcyclopropenone sensitization with weekly scalp DPC. CDR1 SQVTM and CDR2 ANQGSEA come from the germline V gene. The CDR3 consists of 15 residues. Trimming left V 4 bases short and J 1 base short, with 16 bases between. Individual cDNA molecules had unique molecular identifiers attached to them by the library. TCRdb re-called the RACE reads through MiXCR, storing one row per CDR3 protein. The sample records about 80,000 distinct CDR3 sequences, 7% to 8% being singletons. This clonotype was seen ten or more times.

The specimen comprised whole blood, sampled in connection with sensitization to the hapten diphenylcyclopropenone (DPC). The source is a woman aged 30 to 39 with alopecia areata. Some clones in this sample may be carry-over from other donors' samples. The V call is TRBV29-1, the J call TRBJ1-1; D is ambiguous. CDR3 in DNA: TGCAGCGTTGTGAGCAGCATCTTCCAGAACACTGAAGCTTTCTTT. As protein: CSVVSSIFQNTEAFF.